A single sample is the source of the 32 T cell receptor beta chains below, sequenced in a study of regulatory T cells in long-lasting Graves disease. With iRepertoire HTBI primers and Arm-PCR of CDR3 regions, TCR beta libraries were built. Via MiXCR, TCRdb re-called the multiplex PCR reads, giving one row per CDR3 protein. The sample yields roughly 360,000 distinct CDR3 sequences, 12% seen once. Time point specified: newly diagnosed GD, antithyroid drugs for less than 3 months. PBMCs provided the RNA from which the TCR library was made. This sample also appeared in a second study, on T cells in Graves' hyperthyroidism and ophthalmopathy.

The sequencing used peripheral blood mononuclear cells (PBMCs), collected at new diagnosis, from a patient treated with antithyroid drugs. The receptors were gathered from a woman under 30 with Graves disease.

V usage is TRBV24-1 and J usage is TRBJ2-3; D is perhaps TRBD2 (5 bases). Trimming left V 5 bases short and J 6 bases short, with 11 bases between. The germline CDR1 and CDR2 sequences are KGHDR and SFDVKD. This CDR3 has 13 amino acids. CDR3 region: CATSVERGDTQYF. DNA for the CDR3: TGTGCCACCAGTGTCGAACGCGGGGATACGCAGTATTTT.

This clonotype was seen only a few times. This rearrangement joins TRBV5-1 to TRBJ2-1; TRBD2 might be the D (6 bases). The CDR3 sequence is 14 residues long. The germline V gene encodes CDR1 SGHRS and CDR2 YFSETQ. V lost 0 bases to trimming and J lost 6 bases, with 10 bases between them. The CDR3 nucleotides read TGCGCCAGCAGCTTGGCTAGCGATAGCAATGAGCAGTTCTTC. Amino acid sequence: CASSLASDSNEQFF.

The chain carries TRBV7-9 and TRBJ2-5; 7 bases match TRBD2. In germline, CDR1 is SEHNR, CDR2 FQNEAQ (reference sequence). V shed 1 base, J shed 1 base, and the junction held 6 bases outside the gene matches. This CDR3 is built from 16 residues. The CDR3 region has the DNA TGTGCCAGCAGCTTAGGACTAGCTCCTGTCCAAGAGACCCAGTACTTC. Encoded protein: CASSLGLAPVQETQYF. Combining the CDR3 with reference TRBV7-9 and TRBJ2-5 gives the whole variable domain DTGVSQNPRHKITKRGQNVTFRCDPISEHNRLYWYRQTLGQGPEFLTYFQNEAQLEKSRLLSDRFSAERPKGSFSTLEIQRTEQGDSAMYLCASSLGLAPVQETQYFGPGTRLLVL.

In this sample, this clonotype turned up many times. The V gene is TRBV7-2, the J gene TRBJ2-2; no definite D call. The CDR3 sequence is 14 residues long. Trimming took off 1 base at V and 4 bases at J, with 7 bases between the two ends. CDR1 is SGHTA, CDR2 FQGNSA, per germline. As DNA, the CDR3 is TGTGCCAGCAGCTTAGAGCTGGGCACCGGGGAGCTGTTTTTT. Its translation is CASSLELGTGELFF.

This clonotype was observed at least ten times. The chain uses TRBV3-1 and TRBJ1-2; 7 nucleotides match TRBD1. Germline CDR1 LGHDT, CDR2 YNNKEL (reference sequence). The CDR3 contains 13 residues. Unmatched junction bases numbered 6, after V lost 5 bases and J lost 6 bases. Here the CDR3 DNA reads TGTGCCAGCAGCTCCGGGACAGAAGATGGCTACACCTTC. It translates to CASSSGTEDGYTF. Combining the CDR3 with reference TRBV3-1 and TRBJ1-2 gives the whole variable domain DTAVSQTPKYLVTQMGNDKSIKCEQNLGHDTMYWYKQDSKKFLKIMFSYNNKELIINETVPNRFSPKSPDKAHLNLHINSLELGDSAVYFCASSSGTEDGYTFGSGTRLTVV.

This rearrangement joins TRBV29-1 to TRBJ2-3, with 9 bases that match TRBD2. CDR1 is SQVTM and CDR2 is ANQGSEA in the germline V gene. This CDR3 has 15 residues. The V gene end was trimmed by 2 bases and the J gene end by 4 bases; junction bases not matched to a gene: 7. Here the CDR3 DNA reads TGCAGCGTTGAACGCTCTAGCGGGATGCCAGATACGCAGTATTTT. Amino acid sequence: CSVERSSGMPDTQYF.

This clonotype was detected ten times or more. CDR3 sequence (DNA): TGTGCCTGGGGACAAATTTACAATGAGCAGTTCTTC. This sequence encodes CAWGQIYNEQFF. V is TRBV30 and J is TRBJ2-1, with a tentative D call TRBD1 (5 bases). The length of the CDR3 is 12 residues. Germline V gene sequence: CDR1 GTSNPN, CDR2 SVGIG (reference sequence). V was shortened by 5 bases and J by 4 bases, with 9 bases between the two germline ends.

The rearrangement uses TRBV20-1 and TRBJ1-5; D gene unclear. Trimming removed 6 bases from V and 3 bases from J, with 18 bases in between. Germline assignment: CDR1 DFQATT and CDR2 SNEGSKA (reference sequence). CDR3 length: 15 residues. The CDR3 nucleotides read TGCAGTGCCCCCCACGCGGCCAGGCCCAATCAGCCCCAGCATTTT. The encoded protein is CSAPHAARPNQPQHF.

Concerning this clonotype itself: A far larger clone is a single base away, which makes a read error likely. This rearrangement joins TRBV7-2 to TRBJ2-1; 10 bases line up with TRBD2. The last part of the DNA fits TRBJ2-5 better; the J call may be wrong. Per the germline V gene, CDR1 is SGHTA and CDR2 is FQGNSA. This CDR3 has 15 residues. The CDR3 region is CASSFLAGAQETQYF. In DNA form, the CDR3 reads TGTGCCAGCAGCTTCCTAGCGGGGGCCCAAGAGACCCAGTACTTC.

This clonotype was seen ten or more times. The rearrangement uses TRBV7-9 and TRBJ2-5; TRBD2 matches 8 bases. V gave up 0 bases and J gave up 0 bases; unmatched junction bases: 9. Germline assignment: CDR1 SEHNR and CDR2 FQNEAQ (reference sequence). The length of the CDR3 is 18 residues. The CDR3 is CASSLAGGAGAHQETQYF. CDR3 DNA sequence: TGTGCCAGCAGCTTAGCCGGGGGAGCGGGAGCCCACCAAGAGACCCAGTACTTC.

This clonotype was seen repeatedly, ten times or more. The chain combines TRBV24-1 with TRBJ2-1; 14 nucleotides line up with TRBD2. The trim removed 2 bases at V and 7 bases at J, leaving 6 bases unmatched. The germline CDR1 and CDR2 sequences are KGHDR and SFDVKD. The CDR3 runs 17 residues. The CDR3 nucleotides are TGTGCCACCAGTGATTCTGGACTAGCGGGAGGTATAAATGAGCAGTTCTTC. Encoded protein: CATSDSGLAGGINEQFF.

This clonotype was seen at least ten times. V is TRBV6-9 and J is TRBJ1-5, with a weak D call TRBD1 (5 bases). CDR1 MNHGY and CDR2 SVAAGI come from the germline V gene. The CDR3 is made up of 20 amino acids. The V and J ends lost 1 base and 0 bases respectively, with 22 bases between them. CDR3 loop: CASSYLGSRVEFYSNQPQHF. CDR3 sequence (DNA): TGTGCCAGCAGTTATTTAGGCTCCAGGGTTGAGTTCTATAGCAATCAGCCCCAGCATTTT.

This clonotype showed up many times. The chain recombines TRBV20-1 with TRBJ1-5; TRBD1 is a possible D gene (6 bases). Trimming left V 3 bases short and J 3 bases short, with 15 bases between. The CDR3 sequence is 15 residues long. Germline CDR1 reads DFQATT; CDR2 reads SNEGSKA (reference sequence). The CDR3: CSARDRGGHNQPQHF. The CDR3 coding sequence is TGCAGTGCTAGGGACCGAGGGGGTCACAATCAGCCCCAGCATTTT.

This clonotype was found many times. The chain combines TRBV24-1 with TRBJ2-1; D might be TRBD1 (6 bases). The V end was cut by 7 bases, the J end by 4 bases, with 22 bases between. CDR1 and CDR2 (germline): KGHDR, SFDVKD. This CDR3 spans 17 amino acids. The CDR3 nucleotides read TGTGCCACCAGCCCCCCATTGTGGGGGCATCGATACAATGAGCAGTTCTTC. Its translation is CATSPPLWGHRYNEQFF.

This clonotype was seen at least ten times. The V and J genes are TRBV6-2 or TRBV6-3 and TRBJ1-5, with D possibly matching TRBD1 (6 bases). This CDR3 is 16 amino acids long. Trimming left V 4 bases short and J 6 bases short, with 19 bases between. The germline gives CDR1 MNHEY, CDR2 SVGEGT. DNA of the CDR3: TGTGCCAGCAGTTCCCACGCCTCGGGGGCTATTCAGCCCCAGCATTTT. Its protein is CASSSHASGAIQPQHF.

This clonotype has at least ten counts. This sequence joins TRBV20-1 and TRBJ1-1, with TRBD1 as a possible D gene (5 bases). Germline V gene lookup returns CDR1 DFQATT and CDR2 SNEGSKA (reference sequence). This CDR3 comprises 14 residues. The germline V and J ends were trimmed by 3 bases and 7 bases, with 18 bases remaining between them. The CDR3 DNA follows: TGCAGTGCTAGTTTAGAAGGCTCCGGGGGTGAAGCTTTCTTT. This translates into CSASLEGSGGEAFF.

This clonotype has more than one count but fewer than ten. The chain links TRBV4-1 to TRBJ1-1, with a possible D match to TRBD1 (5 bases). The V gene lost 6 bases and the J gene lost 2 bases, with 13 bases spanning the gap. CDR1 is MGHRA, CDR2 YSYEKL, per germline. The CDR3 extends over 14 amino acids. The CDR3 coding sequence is TGCGCCAGCAGACTCGGGACCACTAACACTGAAGCTTTCTTT. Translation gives CASRLGTTNTEAFF.

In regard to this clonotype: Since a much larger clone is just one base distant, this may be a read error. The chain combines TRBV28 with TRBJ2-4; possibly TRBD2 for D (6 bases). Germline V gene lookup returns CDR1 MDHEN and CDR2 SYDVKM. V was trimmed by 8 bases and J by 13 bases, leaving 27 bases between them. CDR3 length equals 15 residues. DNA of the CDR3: TGTGCCAGCGCTAGCGAGAACCTAAGATACAATGAGCAGTACTTC. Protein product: CASASENLRYNEQYF.

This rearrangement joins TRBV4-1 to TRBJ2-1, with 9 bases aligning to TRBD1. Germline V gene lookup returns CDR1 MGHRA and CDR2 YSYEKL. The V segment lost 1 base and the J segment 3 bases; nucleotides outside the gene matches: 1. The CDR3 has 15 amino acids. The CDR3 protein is CASSQGQGVYNEQFF. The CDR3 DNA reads TGCGCCAGCAGCCAAGGACAGGGGGTCTACAATGAGCAGTTCTTC.

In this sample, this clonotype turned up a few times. The CDR3 region is CASSPAQDSGANVLTF. In nucleotides, the CDR3 is TGTGCCAGCAGCCCGGCACAAGACTCTGGGGCCAACGTCCTGACTTTC. The chain recombines TRBV4-2 with TRBJ2-6, with D hard to call. This CDR3 is built from 16 residues. The germline CDR1 and CDR2 sequences are LGHNA and YNFKEQ. V was cut by 4 bases and J by 0 bases, with 10 bases left in between.

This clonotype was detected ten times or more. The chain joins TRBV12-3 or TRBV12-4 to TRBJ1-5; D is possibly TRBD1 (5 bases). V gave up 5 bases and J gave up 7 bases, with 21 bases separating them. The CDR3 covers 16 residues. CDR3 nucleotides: TGTGCCAGCAGTGGGGGGGTTGAGGGCTCCAGACAGCCCCAGCATTTT. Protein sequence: CASSGGVEGSRQPQHF.

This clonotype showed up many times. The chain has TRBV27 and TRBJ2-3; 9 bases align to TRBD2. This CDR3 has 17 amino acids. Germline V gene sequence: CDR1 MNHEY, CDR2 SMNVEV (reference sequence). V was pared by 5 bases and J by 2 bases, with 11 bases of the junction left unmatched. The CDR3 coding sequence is TGTGCCAGCAGTCACGGGGCTAGCGGGGTACTCACAGATACGCAGTATTTT. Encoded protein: CASSHGASGVLTDTQYF.

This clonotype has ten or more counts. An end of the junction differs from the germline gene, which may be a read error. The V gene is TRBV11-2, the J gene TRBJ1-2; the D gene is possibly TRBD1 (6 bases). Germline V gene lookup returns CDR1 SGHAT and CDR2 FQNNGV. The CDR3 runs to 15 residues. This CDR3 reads CAGSLEGGVHYGYTF. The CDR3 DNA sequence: TGTGCCGGCAGCTTAGAAGGGGGGGTTCACTATGGCTACACCTTC.

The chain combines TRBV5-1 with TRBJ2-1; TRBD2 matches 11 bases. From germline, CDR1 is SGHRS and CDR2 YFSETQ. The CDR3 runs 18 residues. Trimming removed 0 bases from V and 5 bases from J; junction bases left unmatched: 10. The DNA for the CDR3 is TGCGCCAGCAGCTTGGCCTGGGAGACTAGCGGGACGAACAATGAGCAGTTCTTC. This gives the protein CASSLAWETSGTNNEQFF.

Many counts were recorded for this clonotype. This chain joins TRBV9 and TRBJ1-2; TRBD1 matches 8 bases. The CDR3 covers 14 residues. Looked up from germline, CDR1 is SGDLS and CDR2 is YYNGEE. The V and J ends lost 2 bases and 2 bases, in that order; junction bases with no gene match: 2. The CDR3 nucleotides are TGTGCCAGCAGCGTCGACAGGGGCAACTATGGCTACACCTTC. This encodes CASSVDRGNYGYTF. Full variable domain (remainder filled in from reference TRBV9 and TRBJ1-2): DSGVTQTPKHLITATGQRVTLRCSPRSGDLSVYWYQQSLDQGLQFLIQYYNGEERAKGNILERFSAQQFPDLHSELNLSSLELGDSALYFCASSVDRGNYGYTFGSGTRLTVV.

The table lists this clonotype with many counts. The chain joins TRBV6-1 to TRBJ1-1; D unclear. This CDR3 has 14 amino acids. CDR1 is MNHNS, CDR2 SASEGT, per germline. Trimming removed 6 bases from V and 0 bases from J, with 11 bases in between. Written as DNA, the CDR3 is TGTGCCAGCAGCGCCGGCTCGATGAACACTGAAGCTTTCTTT. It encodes CASSAGSMNTEAFF.

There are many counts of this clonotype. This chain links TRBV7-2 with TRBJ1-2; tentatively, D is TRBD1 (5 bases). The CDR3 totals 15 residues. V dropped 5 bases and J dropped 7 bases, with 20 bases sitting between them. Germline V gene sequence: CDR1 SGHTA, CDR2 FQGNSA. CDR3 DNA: TGTGCCAGCAGCACCCGCTGGGACGACTCACTTGGCTACACCTTC. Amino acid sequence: CASSTRWDDSLGYTF.

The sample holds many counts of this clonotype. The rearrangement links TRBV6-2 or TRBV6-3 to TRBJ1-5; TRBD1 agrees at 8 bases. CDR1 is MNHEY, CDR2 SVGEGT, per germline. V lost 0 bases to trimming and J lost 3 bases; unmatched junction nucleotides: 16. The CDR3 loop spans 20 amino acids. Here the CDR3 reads CASSYSLTAAGGTFNQPQHF. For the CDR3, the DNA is TGTGCCAGCAGTTACTCCCTAACAGCGGCAGGGGGCACATTCAATCAGCCCCAGCATTTT.

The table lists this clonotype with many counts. The CDR3 DNA follows: TGTGCCAGCAGCCAAGACACCACAGATACGCAGTATTTT. Its protein product is CASSQDTTDTQYF. This rearrangement joins TRBV14 to TRBJ2-3, with D unresolved. The CDR3 consists of 13 residues. Trimming left V 0 bases short and J 2 bases short, with 3 bases between. Germline CDR1 SGHDN, CDR2 FVKESK.

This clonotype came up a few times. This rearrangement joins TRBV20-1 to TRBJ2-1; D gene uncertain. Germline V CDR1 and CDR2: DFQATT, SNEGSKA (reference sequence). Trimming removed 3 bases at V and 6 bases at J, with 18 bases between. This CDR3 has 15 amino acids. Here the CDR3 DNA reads TGCAGTGCTAGCCCCTACACGGAACCCGCCAATGAGCAGTTCTTC. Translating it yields CSASPYTEPANEQFF.

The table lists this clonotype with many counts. CDR3 DNA: TGTGCCAGCAGTACGAGGACTAGAGATGAGCAGTTCTTC. Its translation: CASSTRTRDEQFF. The chain has TRBV12-3 or TRBV12-4 and TRBJ2-1; TRBD2 agrees at 7 bases. The V and J ends lost 5 bases and 8 bases, in that order; junction bases with no gene match: 6. This CDR3 is built from 13 residues.

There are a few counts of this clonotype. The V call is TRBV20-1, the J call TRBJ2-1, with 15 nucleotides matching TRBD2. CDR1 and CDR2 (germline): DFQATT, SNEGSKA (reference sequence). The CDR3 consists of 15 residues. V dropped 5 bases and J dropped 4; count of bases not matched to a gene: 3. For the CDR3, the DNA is TGCAGTGCTCTTGGGACTAGCGGGAGGTACAATGAGCAGTTCTTC. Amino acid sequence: CSALGTSGRYNEQFF.